This entry lists 27 T cell receptor beta chains sequenced from one sample in a study of blood T cell repertoires in COVID-19. Sequencing was performed with immunoSEQ multiplex PCR; in TCRdb, only in-frame clones are kept and a portion is missing. The table shows roughly 170,000 clones, with about 90% occurring only once. The sequenced material came from peripheral blood. The receptors were sampled from a man between 65 and 79 years old with active or convalescent COVID-19.

This chain uses TRBV4-2 with TRBJ1-1; the D is unclear. This CDR3 contains 15 residues. V was cut by 4 bases and J by 6 bases, with 18 bases left in between. Germline CDR1 and CDR2: LGHNA and YNFKEQ. The CDR3 sequence: CASSPPAGVGAEAFF. The CDR3 region has the DNA TGTGCCAGCAGCCCCCCTGCCGGGGTGGGCGCTGAAGCTTTCTTT.

The chain links TRBV15 to TRBJ1-4, with 11 bases that match TRBD1. The germline V gene has CDR1 LNHNV and CDR2 YYDKDF (reference sequence). V was pared by 2 bases and J by 2 bases, with 7 bases of the junction left unmatched. This CDR3 has 18 residues. CDR3: CATSRPGQGVLTNEKLFF. The CDR3 nucleotides are TGTGCCACCAGCAGACCGGGACAGGGGGTTCTCACTAATGAAAAACTGTTTTTT.

The genes are TRBV18 and TRBJ2-1, with D possibly TRBD1 on 5 matching bases. V lost 4 bases and J 0 bases, leaving 10 bases between the germline ends. Germline values: CDR1 KGHSH, CDR2 LQKENI. The CDR3 covers 15 residues. CDR3 nucleotide sequence: TGTGCCAGCTCACTTCGACAGAGCTCCTACAATGAGCAGTTCTTC. This gives the protein CASSLRQSSYNEQFF.

The genes are TRBV11-3 and TRBJ2-1; 7 bases fit TRBD1. Trimming removed 6 bases from V and 4 bases from J; junction bases left unmatched: 3. The CDR3 covers 13 residues. Per germline, CDR1 SGHNT and CDR2 YENEEA. The CDR3 bases are TGTGCCAGCAGTGACAGGGAATACAATGAGCAGTTCTTC. It yields the protein CASSDREYNEQFF.

V gene TRBV19 combines with J gene TRBJ1-4; 9 nucleotides match TRBD1. The CDR3 has 15 residues. The trim removed 6 bases at V and 8 bases at J, leaving 10 bases unmatched. The germline CDR1 and CDR2 sequences are LNHDA and SQIVND (reference sequence). CDR3 nucleotides: TGTGCCAGTAGCAACTGGGACAGGGCACCGGAAAAACTGTTTTTT. The encoded protein is CASSNWDRAPEKLFF.

The chain is built from TRBV7-9 and TRBJ1-4; TRBD1 matches at 10 bases. Germline CDR1 is SEHNR and CDR2 is FQNEAQ (reference sequence). CDR3 length equals 16 residues. Trimming at V came to 5 bases and at J to 2 bases, leaving 5 bases not matched to a gene. In DNA, the CDR3 is TGTGCCAGCAGCCGGACAGGGGGTGGGACTAATGAAAAACTGTTTTTT. It translates to CASSRTGGGTNEKLFF.

This clone was seen a handful of times. The chain has TRBV7-9 and TRBJ2-7; 9 nucleotides agree with TRBD1. V gave up 5 bases and J gave up 3 bases; unmatched junction bases: 8. CDR3 length: 15 residues. CDR1 SEHNR and CDR2 FQNEAQ come from the germline V gene (reference sequence). CDR3 region: CASSQWTGASYEQYF. CDR3 nucleotides: TGTGCCAGCAGCCAATGGACAGGGGCCAGCTACGAGCAGTACTTC.

The V call is TRBV6-1, the J call TRBJ1-4; possibly TRBD1 for D (6 bases). The length of the CDR3 is 15 residues. V dropped 2 bases and J dropped 8 bases, with 15 bases sitting between them. Germline assignment: CDR1 MNHNS and CDR2 SASEGT. CDR3: CASSETRGLREKLFF. CDR3 coding DNA: TGTGCCAGCAGTGAAACTAGGGGGTTGCGGGAAAAACTGTTTTTT.

This clone was seen a single time. A read error may produce the germline difference seen at one junction end. The chain uses TRBV18 and TRBJ1-1; D not certain. This CDR3 comprises 15 residues. The germline gives CDR1 KGHSH, CDR2 LQKENI. CDR3 amino acids: CASSPLSDRNSEAFF. As DNA, the CDR3 is TGTGCCAGCTCACCACTGTCTGATAGGAACAGTGAAGCTTTCTTT.

This clone was seen more than once but under ten times. The genes are TRBV18 and TRBJ2-7; 8 nucleotides line up with TRBD2. The CDR3 extends over 14 amino acids. The ends lost 3 bases at V and 1 base at J; junction bases unmatched: 2. Looked up from germline, CDR1 is KGHSH and CDR2 is LQKENI. CDR3 residues: CASSPGLVSYEQYF. The CDR3 region has the DNA TGTGCCAGCTCACCGGGACTAGTATCCTACGAGCAGTACTTC.

The rearrangement joins TRBV5-5 to TRBJ2-3, with 7 positions matching TRBD1. CDR3 length: 16 amino acids. Per germline, CDR1 SGHKS and CDR2 YYEKEE (reference sequence). With V trimmed by 1 base and J by 5 bases, 10 bases remained unmatched. DNA of the CDR3: TGTGCCAGCAGCTTGTCCGTGGGACAGAGGTTAGATACGCAGTATTTT. Protein: CASSLSVGQRLDTQYF.

The V and J genes are TRBV5-1 and TRBJ2-1; D unresolved. CDR1 and CDR2 from the germline V gene are SGHRS and YFSETQ. The CDR3 runs to 13 residues. Trimming took off 3 bases at V and 3 bases at J, with 7 bases between the two ends. CDR3 DNA: TGCGCCAGCAGCTCCCCAGTCTACAATGAGCAGTTCTTC. This translates into CASSSPVYNEQFF.

The rearrangement uses TRBV5-4 and TRBJ2-7; TRBD2 matches at 11 bases. Germline V CDR1 and CDR2: SGHNT, YYREEE (reference sequence). After removal of 4 bases from V and 3 bases from J, the junction contained 12 bases not matched to a gene. The CDR3 runs 17 residues. CDR3 sequence: CASSPTPGLADYYEQYF. The CDR3 DNA follows: TGTGCCAGCAGCCCGACACCGGGACTAGCGGATTACTACGAGCAGTACTTC.

The rearrangement links TRBV23-1 to TRBJ1-2; maybe TRBD1 (5 bases). TRBV23-1 is known as an ORF, though its function is uncertain. This CDR3 is built from 18 residues. V was cut by 6 bases and J by 4 bases, with 27 bases left in between. CDR3 DNA sequence: TGCGCCAGCAGACTTCCTTTCCACAGGAGCCCCGGGGGCTATGGCTACACCTTC. Translating gives CASRLPFHRSPGGYGYTF.

V usage is TRBV6-6 and J usage is TRBJ1-3, with a tentative D call TRBD1 (5 bases). CDR1 and CDR2 from the germline V gene are MNHNY and SVGAGI (reference sequence). CDR3 length equals 16 residues. V shed 2 bases and J shed 6 bases, with 17 bases lying between them. The CDR3 region has the DNA TGTGCCAGCAGTTACCTTTTGACAGTTTCCCTAAACACCATATATTTT. It translates to CASSYLLTVSLNTIYF.

The V call is TRBV27, the J call TRBJ1-6; weak D call: TRBD1 (5 bases). The V gene lost 6 bases and the J gene lost 10 bases, with 16 bases spanning the gap. Per germline, CDR1 MNHEY and CDR2 SMNVEV (reference sequence). This CDR3 region has 14 residues. DNA of the CDR3: TGTGCCAGCAGCTTCGAAGGGGCCCACTCACCCCTCCACTTT. Translated: CASSFEGAHSPLHF.

This clone was observed a handful of times. The J gene is TRBJ2-7, the V gene TRBV7-9; 7 nucleotides match TRBD1. Trimming at V came to 5 bases and at J to 5 bases, leaving 6 bases not matched to a gene. The CDR3 has 13 residues. Germline-derived CDR1 and CDR2 are SEHNR and FQNEAQ (reference sequence). The CDR3 DNA reads as TGTGCCAGCAGCCCGACAGGGTTCGACGAGCAGTACTTC. Translating gives CASSPTGFDEQYF.

The chain joins TRBV5-1 to TRBJ1-5; D is possibly TRBD1 (5 bases). The V end was cut by 4 bases, the J end by 9 bases, with 17 bases between. CDR1 is SGHRS, CDR2 YFSETQ, per germline. This CDR3 has 14 residues. CDR3 coding DNA: TGCGCCAGCAGCCTTACCGGCGACCAGGGGCCCCAGCATTTT. Translated, it gives CASSLTGDQGPQHF.

J is TRBJ2-1 and V is TRBV7-3; 13 nucleotides align to TRBD2. CDR3 size: 16 residues. J gave up 8 bases and V 5 bases, and 9 bases lay outside the gene matches. The germline V gene encodes CDR1 SGHTA and CDR2 FQGTGA. The CDR3 loop reads CASSKGLAGLGYEQFF. The DNA for the CDR3 is TGTGCCAGCAGCAAGGGACTAGCGGGATTGGGCTATGAGCAGTTCTTC.

The chain joins TRBV7-6 to TRBJ1-1; TRBD1 is a possible D gene (5 bases). This CDR3 region has 15 residues. Trimming cost V 1 base and J 1 base, with 10 bases left between them. The germline V gene has CDR1 SGHVS and CDR2 FNYEAQ. This chain's CDR3 is CASSLVGGANTEAFF. As DNA, the CDR3 is TGTGCCAGCAGCTTAGTGGGAGGGGCGAACACTGAAGCTTTCTTT.

The chain is built from TRBV2 and TRBJ1-1, with 9 bases matching TRBD1. Germline assignment: CDR1 SNHLY and CDR2 FYNNEI. The CDR3 has 15 amino acids. The ends lost 3 bases at V and 2 bases at J; junction bases unmatched: 4. CDR3 protein: CASSDRGQGNTEAFF. CDR3 nucleotides: TGTGCCAGCAGTGACAGGGGACAGGGCAACACTGAAGCTTTCTTT. Variable domain in full (rest from reference TRBV2 and TRBJ1-1): EPEVTQTPSHQVTQMGQEVILRCVPISNHLYFYWYRQILGQKVEFLVSFYNNEISEKSEIFDDQFSVERPDGSNFTLKIRSTKLEDSAMYFCASSDRGQGNTEAFFGQGTRLTVV.

The chain joins TRBV27 to TRBJ1-2; TRBD1 aligns across 7 bases. The CDR3 is made up of 13 amino acids. V lost 4 bases to trimming and J lost 3 bases; unmatched junction nucleotides: 2. The germline CDR1 and CDR2 sequences are MNHEY and SMNVEV (reference sequence). The chain's CDR3 is CASSYQGDYGYTF. The CDR3 bases are TGTGCCAGCAGTTATCAGGGGGACTATGGCTACACCTTC.

The chain is built from TRBV7-2 and TRBJ2-2; 8 nucleotides line up with TRBD2. The junction had 10 bases not matched to a gene; V was cut back by 5 bases and J by 5 bases. The germline V gene has CDR1 SGHTA and CDR2 FQGNSA. This CDR3 spans 16 amino acids. The DNA for the CDR3 is TGTGCCAGCAGCCCTATCGCGGCGGGAGGAACCGGGGAGCTGTTTTTT. Protein product: CASSPIAAGGTGELFF.

This sequence joins TRBV9 and TRBJ2-1; 7 bases map to TRBD1. This CDR3 has 15 residues. Germline V gene data show CDR1 as SGDLS and CDR2 as YYNGEE. Trimming took 0 bases from V and 2 from J; bases not matched to a gene: 2. The CDR3 region has the DNA TGTGCCAGCAGCGTAGACAGGGGTACCTACAATGAGCAGTTCTTC. Translated, it gives CASSVDRGTYNEQFF.

The CDR3 protein is CASSSGGARSYNEQFF. As DNA, the CDR3 is TGTGCCAGCAGCTCTGGTGGGGCTAGAAGTTACAATGAGCAGTTCTTC. V and J are TRBV5-4 and TRBJ2-1; TRBD1 might be the D (5 bases). The V gene lost 3 bases and the J gene lost 4 bases, with 17 bases spanning the gap. Germline-derived CDR1 and CDR2 are SGHNT and YYREEE (reference sequence). The CDR3 runs to 16 residues.

This clone was observed once. In DNA, the CDR3 is TGTGCCAGTAGTCCTAGGGGACAAACGAGGGGCACTGAAGCTTTCTTT. It yields the protein CASSPRGQTRGTEAFF. The chain is built from TRBV19 and TRBJ1-1, with a weak D call TRBD1 (6 bases). V lost 5 bases and J lost 4, with 20 bases in between. The CDR3 is made up of 16 amino acids. Per the germline V gene, CDR1 is LNHDA and CDR2 is SQIVND (reference sequence).

The CDR3 nucleotides read TGTGCCAGCAGTTGGACGCGGGACACCATATATTTT. Translating it yields CASSWTRDTIYF. This chain uses TRBV28 with TRBJ1-3; D unclear. This CDR3 region has 12 residues. CDR1 is MDHEN and CDR2 is SYDVKM in the germline V gene. Trimming removed 4 bases from V and 8 bases from J, with 9 bases in between.